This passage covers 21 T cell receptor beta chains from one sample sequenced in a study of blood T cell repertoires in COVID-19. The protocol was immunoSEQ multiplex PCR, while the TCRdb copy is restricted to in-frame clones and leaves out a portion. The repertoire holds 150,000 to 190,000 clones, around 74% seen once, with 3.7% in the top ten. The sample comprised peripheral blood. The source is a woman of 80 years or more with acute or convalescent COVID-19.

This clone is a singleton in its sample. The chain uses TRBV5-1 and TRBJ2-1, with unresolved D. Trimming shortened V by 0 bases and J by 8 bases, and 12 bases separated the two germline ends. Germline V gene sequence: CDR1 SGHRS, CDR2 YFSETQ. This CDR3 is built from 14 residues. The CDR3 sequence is CASSLGFSSDEQFF. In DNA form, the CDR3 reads TGCGCCAGCAGCTTGGGTTTTTCTAGTGATGAGCAGTTCTTC. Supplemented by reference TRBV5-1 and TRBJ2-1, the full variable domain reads KAGVTQTPRYLIKTRGQQVTLSCSPISGHRSVSWYQQTPGQGLQFLFEYFSETQRNKGNFPGRFSGRQFSNSRSEMNVSTLELGDSALYLCASSLGFSSDEQFFGPGTRLTVL.

The DNA for the CDR3 is TGTGCCAGCAGTCGGGACAGGACTACGCAGCCCCAGCATTTT. The encoded protein is CASSRDRTTQPQHF. The rearrangement uses TRBV2 and TRBJ1-5, with 8 bases matching TRBD1. Germline CDR1 is SNHLY and CDR2 is FYNNEI. The CDR3 runs 14 residues. V dropped 5 bases and J dropped 7; count of bases not matched to a gene: 7.

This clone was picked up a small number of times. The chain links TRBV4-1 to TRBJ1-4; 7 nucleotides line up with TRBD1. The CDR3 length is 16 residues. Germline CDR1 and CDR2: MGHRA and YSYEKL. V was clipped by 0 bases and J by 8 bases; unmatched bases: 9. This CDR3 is CASSQDQGDIREKLFF. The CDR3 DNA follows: TGCGCCAGCAGCCAAGATCAGGGGGACATAAGGGAAAAACTGTTTTTT.

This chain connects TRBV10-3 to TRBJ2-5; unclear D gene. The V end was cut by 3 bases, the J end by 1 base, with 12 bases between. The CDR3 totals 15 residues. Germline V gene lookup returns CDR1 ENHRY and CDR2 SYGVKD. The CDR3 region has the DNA TGTGCCATCAGTGATCTGGCGAGGAGCCAAGAGACCCAGTACTTC. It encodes CAISDLARSQETQYF.

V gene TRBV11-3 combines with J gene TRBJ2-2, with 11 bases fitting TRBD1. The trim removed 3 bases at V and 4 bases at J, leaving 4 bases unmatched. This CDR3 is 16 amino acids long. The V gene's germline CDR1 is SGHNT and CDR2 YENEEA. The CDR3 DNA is TGTGCCAGCAGCTTTCCGGGACAGGGGGGCACCGGGGAGCTGTTTTTT. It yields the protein CASSFPGQGGTGELFF.

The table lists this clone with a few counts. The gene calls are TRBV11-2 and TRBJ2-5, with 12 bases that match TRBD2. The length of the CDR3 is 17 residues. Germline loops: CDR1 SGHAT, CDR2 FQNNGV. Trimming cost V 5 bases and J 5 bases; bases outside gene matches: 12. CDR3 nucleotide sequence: TGTGCCAGCAGCCCCCGTTCTAGCGGGGGGGCGGGGGAGACCCAGTACTTC. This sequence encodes CASSPRSSGGAGETQYF. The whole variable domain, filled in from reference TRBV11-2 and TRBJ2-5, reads EAGVAQSPRYKIIEKRQSVAFWCNPISGHATLYWYQQILGQGPKLLIQFQNNGVVDDSQLPKDRFSAERLKGVDSTLKIQPAKLEDSAVYLCASSPRSSGGAGETQYFGPGTRLLVL.

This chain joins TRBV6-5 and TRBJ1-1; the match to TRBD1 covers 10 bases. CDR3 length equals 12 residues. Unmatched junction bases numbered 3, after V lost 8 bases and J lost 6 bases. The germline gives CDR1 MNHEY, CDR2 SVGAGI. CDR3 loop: CASGTGVPEAFF. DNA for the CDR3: TGTGCCAGCGGGACAGGGGTGCCTGAAGCTTTCTTT.

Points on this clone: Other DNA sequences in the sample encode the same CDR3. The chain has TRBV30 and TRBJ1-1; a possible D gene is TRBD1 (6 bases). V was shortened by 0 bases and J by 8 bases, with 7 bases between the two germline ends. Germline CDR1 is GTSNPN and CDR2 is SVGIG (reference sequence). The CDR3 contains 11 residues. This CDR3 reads CAWSVGTEAFF. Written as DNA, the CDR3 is TGTGCCTGGAGTGTAGGGACAGAAGCTTTCTTT.

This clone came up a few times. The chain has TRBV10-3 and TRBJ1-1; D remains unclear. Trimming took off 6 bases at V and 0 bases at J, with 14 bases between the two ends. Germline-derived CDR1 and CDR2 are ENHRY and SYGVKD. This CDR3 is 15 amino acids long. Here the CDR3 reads CAISREGGMNTEAFF. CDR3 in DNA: TGTGCCATCAGCCGGGAAGGAGGGATGAACACTGAAGCTTTCTTT.

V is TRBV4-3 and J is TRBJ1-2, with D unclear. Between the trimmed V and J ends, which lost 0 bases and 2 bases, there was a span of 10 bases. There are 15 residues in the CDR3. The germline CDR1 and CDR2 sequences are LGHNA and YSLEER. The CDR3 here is CASSQEALPNYGYTF. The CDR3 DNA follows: TGCGCCAGCAGCCAAGAAGCCCTGCCAAACTATGGCTACACCTTC.

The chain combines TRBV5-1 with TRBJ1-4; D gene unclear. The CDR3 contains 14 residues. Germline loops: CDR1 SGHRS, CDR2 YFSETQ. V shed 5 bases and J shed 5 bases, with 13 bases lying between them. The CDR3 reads CASSREGINEKLFF. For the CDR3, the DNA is TGCGCCAGCAGTAGGGAGGGTATAAATGAAAAACTGTTTTTT.

The CDR3 DNA reads TGTGCCAGCAGCCAAGTCCCCGGGACAGAAGCCCTAACCCTTAATTCACCCCTCCACTTT. Translated: CASSQVPGTEALTLNSPLHF. The rearrangement joins TRBV14 to TRBJ1-6; TRBD1 agrees at 7 bases. The V segment lost 1 base and the J segment 6 bases; nucleotides outside the gene matches: 18. The V gene's germline CDR1 is SGHDN and CDR2 FVKESK. This CDR3 is built from 20 residues.

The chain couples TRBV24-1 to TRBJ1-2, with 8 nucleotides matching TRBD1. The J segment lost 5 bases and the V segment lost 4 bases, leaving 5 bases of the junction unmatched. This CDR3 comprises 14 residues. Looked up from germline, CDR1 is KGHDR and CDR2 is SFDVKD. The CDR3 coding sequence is TGTGCCACCAGTGAGTCGGACAGGGCATATGGCTACACCTTC. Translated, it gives CATSESDRAYGYTF.

The CDR3, as DNA: TGTGCCAGCACCCCGGGACTGGCTAGAACCGGGGAGCTGTTTTTT. The encoded protein is CASTPGLARTGELFF. The chain couples TRBV7-2 to TRBJ2-2; a weak D match, TRBD2 (6 bases). V dropped 7 bases and J dropped 5 bases, with 17 bases sitting between them. Germline CDR1 is SGHTA and CDR2 is FQGNSA. This CDR3 has 15 amino acids.

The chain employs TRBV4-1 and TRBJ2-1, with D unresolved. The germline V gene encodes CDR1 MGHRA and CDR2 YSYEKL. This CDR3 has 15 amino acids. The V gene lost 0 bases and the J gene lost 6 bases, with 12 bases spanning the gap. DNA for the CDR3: TGCGCCAGCAGCCAAGATTCAACGTGGGCCAATGAGCAGTTCTTC. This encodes CASSQDSTWANEQFF.

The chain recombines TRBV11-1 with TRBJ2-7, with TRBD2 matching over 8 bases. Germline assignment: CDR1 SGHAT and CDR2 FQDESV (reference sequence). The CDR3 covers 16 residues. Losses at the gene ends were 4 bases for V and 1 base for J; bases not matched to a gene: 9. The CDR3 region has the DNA TGTGCCAGCAGCTCCCCCGGCAGCGGGAGATCCTACGAGCAGTACTTC. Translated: CASSSPGSGRSYEQYF.

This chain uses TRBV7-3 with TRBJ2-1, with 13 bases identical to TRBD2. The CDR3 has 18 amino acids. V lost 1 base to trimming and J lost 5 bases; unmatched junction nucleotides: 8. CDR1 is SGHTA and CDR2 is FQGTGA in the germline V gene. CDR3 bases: TGTGCCAGCAGCTTAAGTCCCCAGGGGACTAGCGGGAACAATGAGCAGTTCTTC. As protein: CASSLSPQGTSGNNEQFF.

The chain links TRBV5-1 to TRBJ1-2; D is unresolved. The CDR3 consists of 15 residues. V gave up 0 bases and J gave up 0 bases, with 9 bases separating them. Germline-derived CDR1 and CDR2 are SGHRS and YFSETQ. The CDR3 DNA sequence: TGCGCCAGCAGCTTGGGCGCCCTTGCTAACTATGGCTACACCTTC. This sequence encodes CASSLGALANYGYTF.

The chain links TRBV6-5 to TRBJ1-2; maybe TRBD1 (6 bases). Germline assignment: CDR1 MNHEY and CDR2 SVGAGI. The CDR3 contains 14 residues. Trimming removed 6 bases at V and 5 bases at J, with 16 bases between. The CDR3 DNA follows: TGTGCCAGCAGCCGTGGGGGCAGAGAATATGGCTACACCTTC. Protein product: CASSRGGREYGYTF.

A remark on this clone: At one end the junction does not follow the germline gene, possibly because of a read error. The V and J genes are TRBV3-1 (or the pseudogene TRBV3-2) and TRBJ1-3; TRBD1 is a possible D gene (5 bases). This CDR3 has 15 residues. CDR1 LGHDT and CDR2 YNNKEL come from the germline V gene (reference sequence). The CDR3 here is CASSQRQLSRNTIYF. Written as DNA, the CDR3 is TGTGCCAGCAGCCAGAGACAGCTCTCTCGAAACACCATATATTTT.

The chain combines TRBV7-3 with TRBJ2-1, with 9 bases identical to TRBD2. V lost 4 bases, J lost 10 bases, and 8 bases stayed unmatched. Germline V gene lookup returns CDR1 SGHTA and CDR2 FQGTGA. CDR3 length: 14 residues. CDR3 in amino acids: CASSSGTSQMEQFF. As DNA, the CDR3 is TGTGCCAGCAGCTCCGGGACTAGCCAAATGGAGCAGTTCTTC.